This TCR beta chain stems from a study of blood T cells in healthy people across ages. Comment on this clonotype: What it binds is unknown.

Study findings and constraints: The unsorted PBMCs prevented any conclusive comparison of naive versus antigen-experienced cells.

Using a J-beta primer mix together with a sample-barcoded 5' primer, a second PCR was run for about 6 to 12 cycles. Researchers report that a template-switch adaptor with 12 random nucleotides tagged each cDNA molecule. TCRdb re-analysed the 5' RACE reads in MiXCR, keeping a single row per CDR3 protein. Among more than 750,000 distinct CDR3 sequences listed, about 28% were seen once. This sample also appeared in a second study, on T cells of mothers and their children.

Sequencing was carried out using blood. This clonotype was sampled from a woman aged 40 to 55 in good health.

The CDR3 is CASSHGMPLEAFF. CDR3 sequence (DNA): TGTGCCAGCAGCCACGGGATGCCTCTCGAAGCTTTCTTT. The chain carries TRBV7-2 and TRBJ1-1, with D uncertain. The CDR3 sequence is 13 residues long. The V gene lost 5 bases and the J gene lost 8 bases, with 15 bases spanning the gap. Germline V CDR1 and CDR2: SGHTA, FQGNSA.